Here is one T cell receptor (beta chain) with its context. Which antigen it targets is not known. Within one base of it there is no much larger clone, and no base qualities were kept. This sample was taken from a study of chemoradiotherapy in HPV16-positive cancers (dated by TCRdb to between 2021 and 2024). As for the study more broadly: Using functional T-cell assays on cells from two HPV16-positive patients, the researchers defined candidate HPV-specific T-cell clones and common TCR motifs. The candidate HPV-specific TCRs and motifs were then tracked in TCR repertoires from over 85 patients with HPV-related cancers. Whether T-cell immunity against the HPV oncoproteins E6 and E7 changes during chemoradiotherapy and whether survival is affected by this immunity were examined in the study. Overall results and qualifications from the work: In HPV16-positive patients, expansion of HPV-responsive T cells during chemoradiotherapy was found to be associated with improved recurrence-free survival. Expansion of candidate HPV-specific clones and E7-related TCR motifs was observed in the tumor microenvironment during treatment, whereas no such expansion was observed for non-HPV-specific T cells. The functional definition of HPV-specific T cells was derived from only a couple of HPV16-positive patients, and the survival association was reported for HPV16-positive patients.

Repertoires were sampled repeatedly over the course of chemoradiotherapy so that clonal expansion in the tumor microenvironment could be followed. Libraries were built with the immunoSEQ multiplex PCR assay. The table was pulled from immuneACCESS by TCRdb, which kept in-frame rearrangements only. Such tables lose some clones; where checked, under half of the loss comes from unresolved V genes, and the rest has no known cause. Present in this sample are about 24,000 clones, approximately 92% of which were seen just once. Of the sample, 15% to 20% falls within the top ten clones. Via the germline V gene, CDR1 is MDHEN and CDR2 SYDVKM. From the cysteine through the phenylalanine, the CDR3 covers 13 amino acids. The CDR3 DNA has 39 bases and is translated from base 1. The junction shows trimming of 7 bases on V and 2 bases on J, plus 9 bases between the germline ends.

The TCR was taken from a human donor with HPV-associated anogenital cancer. The V and J segments used are TRBV28 and TRBJ2-1; tentative D gene TRBD1, with 5 bases matching. The material was blood, obtained from a patient who underwent chemoradiotherapy. DNA sequence: TGTGCCAGCAAGTTCAGGGCCTACAATGAGCAGTTCTTC. It translates to CASKFRAYNEQFF.